This paragraph covers one T cell receptor (beta chain) sequence. This specimen belongs to a study of technical replicates of blood from several donors. Only in-frame clones appear in the TCRdb table, and some are missing; sequencing was by immunoSEQ multiplex PCR. The sample has under 85,000 clones; approximately 97% are singletons. CDR3 length equals 16 residues. Germline V gene lookup returns CDR1 MNHEY and CDR2 SMNVEV (reference sequence). Trimming pared 6 bases from V and 6 bases from J, leaving 23 bases between. The sequence was obtained from a human donor in good health. The rearrangement uses TRBV27 and TRBJ1-2; D possibly corresponds to TRBD1 (5 bases). Material for sequencing was T cells isolated from PBMCs. CDR3 sequence: CASRRPGEAIGDGYTF. The DNA for the CDR3 is TGTGCCAGCAGGCGGCCGGGGGAAGCTATTGGTGATGGCTACACCTTC.